The 30 T cell receptor beta chains listed next were all sequenced from one sample in a study of cytomegalovirus exposure and HLA in healthy donors. PCR amplification relied on 60 Vbeta primers (plus 13 Jbeta primers). Clones were sequenced by immunoSEQ multiplex PCR, and TCRdb holds only the in-frame ones, with some missing. This sample carries roughly 100,000 clones, almost 80% of them seen once, and the ten largest clones take 4%. The specimen was PBMCs. These receptor sequences come from a man aged 45-60 years in good health and CMV-seropositive.

The chain links TRBV19 to TRBJ2-1; 11 bases are shared with TRBD2. CDR1 and CDR2 from the germline V gene are LNHDA and SQIVND (reference sequence). V lost 4 bases, J lost 7 bases, and 15 bases stayed unmatched. The CDR3 contains 18 residues. The DNA of the CDR3 is TGTGCCAGTAGTAAGCGGGCTAGCGGGAGGTCTTTAGGGAATGAGCAGTTCTTC. Translation: CASSKRASGRSLGNEQFF.

The gene calls are TRBV15 and TRBJ1-5, with D unresolved. The CDR3 runs to 19 residues. In germline, CDR1 is LNHNV, CDR2 YYDKDF (reference sequence). Trimming pared 0 bases from V and 7 bases from J, leaving 25 bases between. Here the CDR3 DNA reads TGTGCCACCAGCAGAGATCAAGCGGTCCGGGCGGAATCGGGGCAGCCCCAGCATTTT. This gives the protein CATSRDQAVRAESGQPQHF. Full variable domain (rest looked up from reference TRBV15 and TRBJ1-5): DAMVIQNPRYQVTQFGKPVTLSCSQTLNHNVMYWYQQKSSQAPKLLFHYYDKDFNNEADTPDNFQSRRPNTSFCFLDIRSPGLGDTAMYLCATSRDQAVRAESGQPQHFGDGTRLSIL.

This chain connects TRBV6-5 to TRBJ1-1; unclear D gene. This CDR3 contains 14 residues. CDR1 and CDR2 (germline): MNHEY, SVGAGI. V was cut by 2 bases and J by 3 bases, with 10 bases left in between. The CDR3 coding sequence is TGTGCCAGCAGTTACGAGGGCAGAGACACTGAAGCTTTCTTT. Translated, it gives CASSYEGRDTEAFF.

This chain links TRBV19 with TRBJ2-3; 9 bases agree with TRBD2. Trimming at V came to 5 bases and at J to 2 bases, leaving 8 bases not matched to a gene. Germline assignment: CDR1 LNHDA and CDR2 SQIVND (reference sequence). This CDR3 is 16 amino acids long. The CDR3 DNA sequence: TGTGCCAGTAGTTCCGGGACTAGCCTCATCACAGATACGCAGTATTTT. It translates to CASSSGTSLITDTQYF.

This clone was observed a few times. The CDR3 loop is CASSLPGHGQSLYGYTF. CDR3 DNA sequence: TGTGCCAGCAGCTTGCCCGGGCATGGACAGTCACTCTATGGCTACACCTTC. V is TRBV5-6 and J is TRBJ1-2; possible D gene TRBD1, 6 bases. Deletions cut 1 base from V and 4 bases from J, with 20 bases between. CDR3 length equals 17 residues. Germline V CDR1 and CDR2: SGHDT, YYEEEE.

The chain carries TRBV27 and TRBJ2-7; 8 bases are shared with TRBD2. This CDR3 is 16 amino acids long. Trimming cost V 6 bases and J 2 bases; bases outside gene matches: 12. Germline values: CDR1 MNHEY, CDR2 SMNVEV (reference sequence). This chain's CDR3 is CASRPELAGEPYEQYF. In DNA form, the CDR3 reads TGTGCCAGCAGACCGGAGCTAGCGGGCGAGCCCTACGAGCAGTACTTC.

With respect to this clone: An end of the junction differs from the germline gene, which may be a read error. The V gene is TRBV7-9, the J gene TRBJ1-2, with 7 bases identical to TRBD1. CDR3 length equals 12 residues. Germline V gene data show CDR1 as SEHNR and CDR2 as FQNEAQ (reference sequence). CDR3 amino acids: CSSSLTGDGYTF. DNA for the CDR3: TGTTCCAGCAGCTTAACAGGGGATGGCTACACCTTC.

The rearrangement joins TRBV14 to TRBJ2-7; the match to TRBD1 covers 9 bases. Trimming removed 2 bases from V and 5 bases from J; junction bases left unmatched: 10. This CDR3 has 16 amino acids. The germline V gene encodes CDR1 SGHDN and CDR2 FVKESK. CDR3 residues: CASSQRRGQGKHEQYF. In DNA form, the CDR3 reads TGTGCCAGCAGCCAACGGAGGGGACAGGGTAAACACGAGCAGTACTTC. The full variable domain, with the rest looked up from reference TRBV14 and TRBJ2-7, is EAGVTQFPSHSVIEKGQTVTLRCDPISGHDNLYWYRRVMGKEIKFLLHFVKESKQDESGMPNNRFLAERTGGTYSTLKVQPAELEDSGVYFCASSQRRGQGKHEQYFGPGTRLTVT.

This sequence joins TRBV29-1 and TRBJ2-7, with 7 nucleotides matching TRBD2. The CDR3 is 15 amino acids. Losses at the gene ends were 6 bases for V and 5 bases for J; bases not matched to a gene: 16. Germline CDR1 SQVTM, CDR2 ANQGSEA. The CDR3 loop is CSVGLGGSGSNEQYF. CDR3 nucleotides: TGCAGCGTCGGCTTGGGAGGGAGTGGATCTAACGAGCAGTACTTC.

The chain couples TRBV27 to TRBJ1-1, with D maybe TRBD1 (5 bases). CDR3 length: 13 residues. V dropped 3 bases and J dropped 1 base, with 6 bases sitting between them. Germline V gives CDR1 MNHEY, CDR2 SMNVEV (reference sequence). CDR3 region: CASSFGQNTEAFF. DNA of the CDR3: TGTGCCAGCAGTTTTGGACAGAACACTGAAGCTTTCTTT.

V and J are TRBV30 and TRBJ2-1; 7 bases line up with TRBD2. This CDR3 has 12 residues. The J segment lost 11 bases and the V segment lost 4 bases, leaving 8 bases of the junction unmatched. Germline V gene lookup returns CDR1 GTSNPN and CDR2 SVGIG (reference sequence). CDR3 nucleotide sequence: TGTGCCTGGAAGGGAACGGGAGGCCAGCAGTTCTTC. The encoded protein is CAWKGTGGQQFF.

The chain has TRBV18 and TRBJ2-6, with 7 bases that match TRBD1. CDR1 is KGHSH and CDR2 is LQKENI in the germline V gene. V lost 3 bases and J lost 0; bases outside the gene matches: 8. There are 18 residues in the CDR3. This CDR3 is CASSPADRFPSGANVLTF. The CDR3 DNA follows: TGTGCCAGCTCACCGGCGGACAGGTTTCCCTCTGGGGCCAACGTCCTGACTTTC.

Note on this clone: Other DNA variants within this sample encode the same CDR3. This chain connects TRBV7-2 to TRBJ1-1; 9 bases are shared with TRBD1. Germline lookup yields CDR1 SGHTA and CDR2 FQGNSA. Trimming cost V 4 bases and J 1 base; bases outside gene matches: 1. This CDR3 spans 14 amino acids. This CDR3 reads CASSSDRGNTEAFF. CDR3 nucleotides: TGTGCCAGCAGCTCGGACAGGGGGAACACTGAAGCTTTCTTT.

This chain joins TRBV7-2 and TRBJ2-5; D may be TRBD1 (7 bases). V lost 3 bases and J lost 2, with 13 bases in between. Per germline, CDR1 SGHTA and CDR2 FQGNSA. The CDR3 contains 15 residues. The CDR3 nucleotides are TGTGCCAGCAGCTTTGGCAGGGGGAGGCAAGAGACCCAGTACTTC. Translated: CASSFGRGRQETQYF. Looking up the rest from reference TRBV7-2 and TRBJ2-5 gives the full variable domain: GAGVSQSPSNKVTEKGKDVELRCDPISGHTALYWYRQSLGQGLEFLIYFQGNSAPDKSGLPSDRFSAERTGGSVSTLTIQRTQQEDSAVYLCASSFGRGRQETQYFGPGTRLLVL.

The CDR3 sequence is CASNFVRTSGAYEQYF. The CDR3 coding sequence is TGTGCCAGTAACTTCGTTAGGACTAGCGGAGCCTACGAGCAGTACTTC. V and J are TRBV19 and TRBJ2-7; 10 bases match TRBD2. V gave up 7 bases and J gave up 2 bases; unmatched junction bases: 11. The CDR3 is 16 residues long. Per the germline V gene, CDR1 is LNHDA and CDR2 is SQIVND (reference sequence).

This chain links TRBV6-1 with TRBJ2-7; TRBD2 aligns across 11 bases. The CDR3 sequence is 13 residues long. In germline, CDR1 is MNHNS, CDR2 SASEGT. V trimming: 6 bases; J trimming: 4 bases; junction bases outside the gene matches: 2. CDR3 amino acids: CASRLAGGYEQYF. CDR3 nucleotides: TGTGCCAGCAGGTTAGCGGGAGGGTACGAGCAGTACTTC.

The CDR3 nucleotides read TGTGCCAGCAGCAACGGACAGGGGGGGACAGATACGCAGTATTTT. Amino acids: CASSNGQGGTDTQYF. The gene calls are TRBV7-3 and TRBJ2-3, with TRBD1 identical over 10 bases. V lost 5 bases to trimming and J lost 3 bases; unmatched junction nucleotides: 5. The CDR3 length is 15 residues. The germline gives CDR1 SGHTA, CDR2 FQGTGA.

The chain links TRBV19 to TRBJ1-5, with D unresolved. Germline CDR1 is LNHDA and CDR2 is SQIVND (reference sequence). The CDR3 loop spans 15 amino acids. The germline V and J ends were trimmed by 6 bases and 3 bases, with 15 bases remaining between them. The CDR3 nucleotides are TGTGCCAGTAGAAAGACGGACGGGAACAATCAGCCCCAGCATTTT. This translates into CASRKTDGNNQPQHF.

This chain joins TRBV29-1 and TRBJ2-1; 7 bases are a match to TRBD2. Germline CDR1 and CDR2: SQVTM and ANQGSEA. CDR3 length: 13 residues. J was trimmed by 9 bases and V by 3 bases; bases with no gene match: 8. CDR3: CSVDWEGVGEQFF. CDR3 sequence (DNA): TGCAGCGTTGATTGGGAGGGCGTCGGTGAGCAGTTCTTC.

This chain uses TRBV5-8 with TRBJ2-3, with D maybe TRBD2 (6 bases). The V and J ends lost 3 bases and 1 base respectively, with 12 bases between them. CDR3 size: 15 residues. Germline V gene sequence: CDR1 SGHTS, CDR2 YDEGEE. The CDR3 coding sequence is TGTGCCAGCAGCTATGGAGGGCTTGGCACAGATACGCAGTATTTT. Its translation: CASSYGGLGTDTQYF.

This chain connects TRBV5-6 to TRBJ1-6; 8 nucleotides line up with TRBD1. The CDR3 extends over 17 amino acids. V trimming: 4 bases; J trimming: 6 bases; junction bases outside the gene matches: 12. Germline-derived CDR1 and CDR2 are SGHDT and YYEEEE. CDR3 sequence: CASSLRGDRRLNSPLHF. Written as DNA, the CDR3 is TGTGCCAGCAGCCTAAGAGGGGACAGGAGACTTAATTCACCCCTCCACTTT.

The V call is TRBV27, the J call TRBJ2-5; 7 nucleotides line up with TRBD2. The CDR3 contains 17 residues. V dropped 0 bases and J dropped 5; count of bases not matched to a gene: 12. Germline CDR1 is MNHEY and CDR2 is SMNVEV (reference sequence). The CDR3 region has the DNA TGTGCCAGCAGTTTATCGGGGACGGGGAGGGCCATGGAGACCCAGTACTTC. Translated, it gives CASSLSGTGRAMETQYF.

The CDR3 loop reads CASREGRTYGYTF. The CDR3 DNA sequence: TGTGCCAGCAGGGAGGGACGGACATATGGCTACACCTTC. This rearrangement joins TRBV28 to TRBJ1-2, with D perhaps matching TRBD1 (5 bases). This CDR3 region has 13 residues. V gave up 6 bases and J gave up 5 bases, with 13 bases separating them. CDR1 is MDHEN, CDR2 SYDVKM, per germline.

CDR3 in amino acids: CAISESTVTDTQYF. The CDR3 DNA follows: TGTGCCATCAGTGAGTCGACAGTCACAGATACGCAGTATTTT. The chain employs TRBV10-3 and TRBJ2-3, with D possibly matching TRBD1 (5 bases). Germline CDR1 is ENHRY and CDR2 is SYGVKD. This CDR3 comprises 14 residues. Trimming removed 0 bases from V and 2 bases from J, with 6 bases in between.

V is TRBV28 and J is TRBJ1-5, with TRBD1 as a possible D gene (6 bases). Germline V CDR1 and CDR2: MDHEN, SYDVKM. The V gene lost 3 bases and the J gene lost 1 base, with 10 bases spanning the gap. This CDR3 spans 15 amino acids. CDR3 nucleotide sequence: TGTGCCAGCAGTTTCCCCGGACAGAGCAATCAGCCCCAGCATTTT. This codes for CASSFPGQSNQPQHF.

The chain couples TRBV7-8 to TRBJ2-2; 9 bases match TRBD2. There are 15 residues in the CDR3. The germline V gene encodes CDR1 SGHVS and CDR2 FQNEAQ. J lost 7 bases, V lost 3 bases, and 6 bases had no gene match. CDR3 DNA sequence: TGTGCCAGCAGCTTGCGGGAGGGCCATGACGGGGAGCTGTTTTTT. It codes for CASSLREGHDGELFF.

This chain uses TRBV5-4 with TRBJ1-2; D uncertain. Trimming took 3 bases from V and 0 from J, leaving 12 bases between them. Germline V lookup: CDR1 SGHNT, CDR2 YYREEE (reference sequence). This CDR3 contains 15 residues. DNA of the CDR3: TGTGCCAGCAGCTATGGCTCTTCAGCTAACTATGGCTACACCTTC. Encoded protein: CASSYGSSANYGYTF.

Comments on this clone: Other DNA sequences of this sample code for an identical CDR3. The V gene is TRBV4-1, the J gene TRBJ2-7, with 8 positions matching TRBD2. The germline CDR1 and CDR2 sequences are MGHRA and YSYEKL. V shed 4 bases and J 1 base; nucleotides not matched to a gene: 6. The CDR3 length is 15 residues. The chain's CDR3 is CASSPIPGGSYEQYF. CDR3 in DNA: TGCGCCAGCAGCCCTATCCCGGGGGGGTCCTACGAGCAGTACTTC.

The chain recombines TRBV6-5 with TRBJ2-5; tentative D call: TRBD2 (6 bases). This CDR3 spans 13 amino acids. Per germline, CDR1 MNHEY and CDR2 SVGAGI. Deletions cut 6 bases from V and 5 bases from J, with 13 bases between. CDR3 nucleotides: TGTGCCAGCAGCGGGACTGCGTGGGAGACCCAGTACTTC. Encoded protein: CASSGTAWETQYF.

To note about this clone: Lacking the conserved final phenylalanine or tryptophan, this CDR3 likely reflects a read error. The rearrangement uses TRBV5-4 and TRBJ2-7, with 16 nucleotides matching TRBD2. The J call may not be correct, given that the DNA end is closer to TRBJ2-1. CDR1 and CDR2 from the germline V gene are SGHNT and YYREEE (reference sequence). This CDR3 comprises 17 residues. As DNA, the CDR3 is TGTGCCAGCAGCCCGGGGACTAGCGGGAGGGCGGGGAATGAGCAGTTCCTC. Its translation is CASSPGTSGRAGNEQFL.